One and the same sample provided the 21 T cell receptor beta chains below, sequenced in a study of T cell responses to AZD1222 COVID-19 vaccine. This table comes from immunoSEQ multiplex PCR, and its TCRdb copy is limited to in-frame clones, with some not included. The sample includes about 140,000 clones, about 88% of them seen just once. The input for sequencing was peripheral blood, taken on day 0 of AZD1222 vaccination. The receptor set was obtained from an adult in good health.

The sample holds one count of this clone. V gene TRBV12-3 or TRBV12-4 combines with J gene TRBJ1-5, with TRBD1 identical over 10 bases. The CDR3 spans 13 residues. The J segment lost 5 bases and the V segment lost 5 bases, leaving 0 bases of the junction unmatched. The CDR3 sequence: CASSDRGHQPQHF. CDR3 in DNA: TGTGCCAGCAGTGACAGGGGGCATCAGCCCCAGCATTTT.

The J gene is TRBJ2-7, the V gene TRBV30; possible D gene TRBD1, 6 bases. V was trimmed by 5 bases and J by 0 bases, leaving 8 bases between them. Germline V gives CDR1 GTSNPN, CDR2 SVGIG (reference sequence). The CDR3 contains 12 residues. The CDR3 protein is CAWEDSSYEQYF. DNA for the CDR3: TGTGCCTGGGAGGACAGCTCCTACGAGCAGTACTTC.

CDR3 protein: CASRLDRSGTGTYEQYF. The CDR3, as DNA: TGTGCAAGTCGCTTAGATCGGTCCGGGACAGGCACCTACGAGCAGTACTTC. This chain links TRBV12-2 with TRBJ2-7; TRBD1 is the table's D call, not checked against the DNA. TRBV12-2 counts as a pseudogene. The CDR3 consists of 17 residues.

The chain is built from TRBV5-1 and TRBJ1-2; perhaps TRBD1 as D (6 bases). CDR1 SGHRS and CDR2 YFSETQ come from the germline V gene. The V end lost 4 bases, the J end lost 7 bases, and 11 bases lay between the germline ends. The CDR3 has 12 amino acids. The chain's CDR3 is CASSKTGFGYTF. The CDR3 DNA follows: TGCGCCAGCAGCAAGACAGGTTTTGGCTACACCTTC.

The chain couples TRBV7-2 to TRBJ1-6; D is possibly TRBD1 (6 bases). V gave up 2 bases and J gave up 7 bases, with 12 bases separating them. This CDR3 comprises 15 residues. Per germline, CDR1 SGHTA and CDR2 FQGNSA. The CDR3 sequence: CASSLSPQGNSPLHF. CDR3 bases: TGTGCCAGCAGCTTATCCCCCCAGGGGAATTCACCCCTCCACTTT.

The chain employs TRBV28 and TRBJ2-2, with D unresolved. CDR3 length equals 12 residues. Germline V gene sequence: CDR1 MDHEN, CDR2 SYDVKM. Trimming shortened V by 1 base and J by 7 bases, and 4 bases separated the two germline ends. CDR3 DNA: TGTGCCAGCAGTTTATCGCGCGGGGAGCTGTTTTTT. Encoded protein: CASSLSRGELFF.

The chain has TRBV7-9 and TRBJ2-1; 13 nucleotides match TRBD2. Losses at the gene ends were 5 bases for V and 0 bases for J; bases not matched to a gene: 7. Germline CDR1 reads SEHNR; CDR2 reads FQNEAQ (reference sequence). This CDR3 is built from 18 residues. Here the CDR3 DNA reads TGTGCCAGCAGCACGGGACTAGCGGGAACCAGCTCCTACAATGAGCAGTTCTTC. Protein sequence: CASSTGLAGTSSYNEQFF. Combining the CDR3 with reference TRBV7-9 and TRBJ2-1 gives the whole variable domain DTGVSQNPRHKITKRGQNVTFRCDPISEHNRLYWYRQTLGQGPEFLTYFQNEAQLEKSRLLSDRFSAERPKGSFSTLEIQRTEQGDSAMYLCASSTGLAGTSSYNEQFFGPGTRLTVL.

The chain has TRBV5-4 and TRBJ2-4; D may be TRBD1 or TRBD2 (6 bases each). The germline V gene encodes CDR1 SGHNT and CDR2 YYREEE (reference sequence). This CDR3 region has 13 residues. Trimming took 4 bases from V and 9 from J, leaving 14 bases between them. The CDR3 here is CASSPKGGGIQYF. The CDR3 region has the DNA TGTGCCAGCAGCCCAAAAGGGGGAGGCATTCAGTACTTC.

The chain joins TRBV5-1 to TRBJ2-7; 10 bases are shared with TRBD2. Germline V lookup: CDR1 SGHRS, CDR2 YFSETQ. The CDR3 has 14 residues. Trimming at V came to 5 bases and at J to 5 bases, leaving 7 bases not matched to a gene. The CDR3 loop is CASRVSSGGHEQYF. DNA of the CDR3: TGCGCCAGCAGGGTGTCTAGCGGGGGCCACGAGCAGTACTTC.

The V and J genes are TRBV6-2 or TRBV6-3 and TRBJ2-7; 12 bases are shared with TRBD2. The V segment lost 5 bases and the J segment 7 bases; nucleotides outside the gene matches: 15. The CDR3 is 17 amino acids. Germline assignment: CDR1 MNHEY and CDR2 SVGEGT. CDR3 nucleotide sequence: TGTGCCAGCAGTAATCCTTTCCTAGCGGGAGGGCCGGGTGAGCAGTACTTC. Translation: CASSNPFLAGGPGEQYF.

Concerning this clone: The sample has other DNA sequences that encode this CDR3 too. The CDR3 DNA is TGTGCTAGTGGTTTAGGGGGTAACACTGAAGCTTTCTTT. Translating gives CASGLGGNTEAFF. This rearrangement joins TRBV12-5 to TRBJ1-1, with D possibly TRBD1 on 6 matching bases. Germline V CDR1 and CDR2: LGHNT, FRNRAP. V shed 3 bases and J shed 2 bases, with 7 bases lying between them. This CDR3 spans 13 amino acids.

The rearrangement links TRBV6-5 to TRBJ1-2; D is uncertain. V was shortened by 5 bases and J by 0 bases, with 7 bases between the two germline ends. CDR1 and CDR2 (germline): MNHEY, SVGAGI. The length of the CDR3 is 13 residues. The chain's CDR3 is CASSRAPNYGYTF. For the CDR3, the DNA is TGTGCCAGCAGTCGGGCTCCTAACTATGGCTACACCTTC.

This CDR3 reads CASSPNRIPGQMKMVDQPQHF. For the CDR3, the DNA is TGTGCCAGCAGCCCAAACCGAATACCGGGACAGATGAAGATGGTCGATCAGCCCCAGCATTTT. The chain employs TRBV7-8 and TRBJ1-5; 7 bases are shared with TRBD1. Germline-derived CDR1 and CDR2 are SGHVS and FQNEAQ. This CDR3 has 21 amino acids. V shed 5 bases and J 5 bases; nucleotides not matched to a gene: 27.

CDR3 loop: CASSLAHGLGQPQHF. In DNA, the CDR3 is TGTGCCAGCAGCTTGGCCCACGGCCTGGGTCAGCCCCAGCATTTT. V gene TRBV5-5 combines with J gene TRBJ1-5, with D uncertain. V gave up 0 bases and J gave up 6 bases, with 13 bases separating them. The CDR3 contains 15 residues. In germline, CDR1 is SGHKS, CDR2 YYEKEE (reference sequence).

V and J are TRBV5-1 and TRBJ2-1; D is uncertain. The germline gives CDR1 SGHRS, CDR2 YFSETQ. Trimming stripped 3 bases from V and 10 bases from J, with 14 bases between. This CDR3 is built from 13 residues. The CDR3 DNA follows: TGCGCCAGCAGCTCGGAAGGTTTCGGCGAGCAGTTCTTC. It specifies CASSSEGFGEQFF.

The J gene is TRBJ1-1, the V gene TRBV4-1, with a possible D match to TRBD1 (6 bases). Trimming cost V 4 bases and J 7 bases, with 19 bases left between them. From germline, CDR1 is MGHRA and CDR2 YSYEKL. The CDR3 runs to 15 residues. CDR3 sequence: CASSLTGLRGIEAFF. CDR3 nucleotide sequence: TGCGCCAGCAGCCTCACCGGCCTCAGGGGTATTGAAGCTTTCTTT.

This chain links TRBV7-2 with TRBJ1-1; no reliable D call. The V gene's germline CDR1 is SGHTA and CDR2 FQGNSA. Trimming shortened V by 5 bases and J by 7 bases, and 20 bases separated the two germline ends. The CDR3 consists of 15 residues. The CDR3: CASSDTRPRVSEAFF. CDR3 sequence (DNA): TGTGCCAGCAGCGATACCCGACCGCGAGTAAGTGAAGCTTTCTTT.

As DNA, the CDR3 is TGTGCCAGCAGCCAAGATAGGAGCGAGCAGTACTTC. This sequence encodes CASSQDRSEQYF. The genes are TRBV3-1 (or the pseudogene TRBV3-2) and TRBJ2-7; D call uncertain. Trimming shortened V by 0 bases and J by 6 bases, and 6 bases separated the two germline ends. The germline CDR1 and CDR2 sequences are LGHDT and YNNKEL (reference sequence). The CDR3 extends over 12 amino acids.

The chain couples TRBV12-5 to TRBJ1-5; no firm D call. This CDR3 is 16 amino acids long. Trimming took 0 bases from V and 4 from J, leaving 13 bases between them. CDR1 and CDR2 from the germline V gene are LGHNT and FRNRAP. This chain's CDR3 is CASGLVLGPRNQPQHF. The CDR3 DNA sequence: TGTGCTAGTGGTTTGGTGCTGGGCCCGAGGAATCAGCCCCAGCATTTT. The entire variable domain, with the rest obtained from reference TRBV12-5 and TRBJ1-5, is as follows: DARVTQTPRHKVTEMGQEVTMRCQPILGHNTVFWYRQTMMQGLELLAYFRNRAPLDDSGMPKDRFSAEMPDATLATLKIQPSEPRDSAVYFCASGLVLGPRNQPQHFGDGTRLSIL.

V and J are TRBV4-1 and TRBJ1-2; D perhaps matches TRBD1 (5 bases). The CDR3 runs to 15 residues. Deletions cut 5 bases from V and 4 bases from J, with 17 bases between. Germline V gives CDR1 MGHRA, CDR2 YSYEKL. The CDR3 loop reads CASSNLQGRPYGYTF. Here the CDR3 DNA reads TGCGCCAGCAGCAACCTCCAGGGCAGACCCTATGGCTACACCTTC.

This chain uses TRBV5-6 with TRBJ1-5; D is possibly TRBD1 (5 bases). The CDR3 consists of 16 residues. The germline V gene has CDR1 SGHDT and CDR2 YYEEEE. V was cut by 6 bases and J by 2 bases, with 18 bases left in between. CDR3 residues: CASTSRWGEGNQPQHF. The CDR3 DNA sequence: TGTGCCAGCACCTCCCGCTGGGGGGAAGGCAATCAGCCCCAGCATTTT.